These 15 T cell receptor beta chains came from one sample sequenced in a study of T cell changes during pregnancy in multiple sclerosis. The protocol was immunoSEQ multiplex PCR, while the TCRdb copy is restricted to in-frame clones and leaves out a portion. The repertoire holds fewer than 140,000 clones, with less than 95% as singletons. Specimen: peripheral blood, collected before pregnancy. These receptors were collected from a female donor with multiple sclerosis, enrolled in a pregnancy study.

The rearrangement uses TRBV28 and TRBJ2-5; 8 bases agree with TRBD1. Germline values: CDR1 MDHEN, CDR2 SYDVKM. V lost 6 bases and J lost 1; bases outside the gene matches: 25. This CDR3 region has 21 residues. The CDR3 is CASSRTGSGKLLRTSQETQYF. CDR3 coding DNA: TGTGCCAGCAGCCGGACAGGGTCGGGCAAATTACTACGCACCTCCCAAGAGACCCAGTACTTC.

V is TRBV18 and J is TRBJ2-3; weak D call: TRBD1 (6 bases). There are 18 residues in the CDR3. V gave up 2 bases and J gave up 2 bases, with 20 bases separating them. Germline V gives CDR1 KGHSH, CDR2 LQKENI. The CDR3, as DNA: TGTGCCAGCTCACCAAAGCCCGTCCCCGTGGGGGCCACAGATACGCAGTATTTT. Protein product: CASSPKPVPVGATDTQYF.

This chain joins TRBV6-5 and TRBJ2-3, with TRBD2 matching over 10 bases. Losses at the gene ends were 5 bases for V and 1 base for J; bases not matched to a gene: 3. The CDR3 spans 15 residues. The V gene's germline CDR1 is MNHEY and CDR2 SVGAGI. The CDR3, as DNA: TGTGCCAGCAGTAGAGGACTAGCGGGCACAGATACGCAGTATTTT. Protein sequence: CASSRGLAGTDTQYF.

V usage is TRBV9 and J usage is TRBJ2-7, with 9 positions matching TRBD2. The V and J ends lost 0 bases and 2 bases, in that order; junction bases with no gene match: 3. The length of the CDR3 is 15 residues. The V gene's germline CDR1 is SGDLS and CDR2 YYNGEE. CDR3 sequence reads: CASSVAGLATYEQYF. The CDR3 coding sequence is TGTGCCAGCAGCGTAGCGGGACTAGCAACCTACGAGCAGTACTTC.

The chain recombines TRBV4-3 with TRBJ1-4; the D gene is possibly TRBD1 (6 bases). This CDR3 is 16 amino acids long. The germline V and J ends were trimmed by 3 bases and 8 bases, with 19 bases remaining between them. The germline V gene encodes CDR1 LGHNA and CDR2 YSLEER. In DNA form, the CDR3 reads TGCGCCAGCAGCCACCACGGGGGGGCGCGGTTGGAAAAACTGTTTTTT. Translating it yields CASSHHGGARLEKLFF.

This sequence joins TRBV21-1 and TRBJ2-7; the DNA was not used to check the table's D call, TRBD2. TRBV21-1 is a known pseudogene. The CDR3 spans 19 residues. Here the CDR3 reads CASSGGTSGRDPEGYEQYF. CDR3 DNA sequence: TGTGCCAGCAGCGGTGGGACTAGCGGGAGGGACCCGGAAGGATACGAGCAGTACTTC.

This clone is a singleton in its sample. This chain uses TRBV29-1 with TRBJ2-5; 7 nucleotides agree with TRBD1. V was clipped by 6 bases and J by 1 base; unmatched bases: 2. In germline, CDR1 is SQVTM, CDR2 ANQGSEA. This CDR3 spans 12 amino acids. The CDR3 nucleotides read TGCAGCGTCAGGGGGTCCCAAGAGACCCAGTACTTC. Its translation is CSVRGSQETQYF.

The chain uses TRBV5-1 and TRBJ2-3; 7 bases line up with TRBD2. The germline gives CDR1 SGHRS, CDR2 YFSETQ. CDR3 length: 16 amino acids. V shed 0 bases, J shed 4 bases, and the junction held 8 bases outside the gene matches. The CDR3 sequence: CASSLEGLRGADTQYF. CDR3 DNA: TGCGCCAGCAGCTTGGAGGGACTACGGGGGGCAGATACGCAGTATTTT.

This clone was seen a single time. The rearrangement links TRBV9 to TRBJ2-5; 7 bases are a match to TRBD1. CDR1 is SGDLS and CDR2 is YYNGEE in the germline V gene. V lost 4 bases, J lost 3 bases, and 9 bases stayed unmatched. The CDR3 has 15 amino acids. CDR3 DNA sequence: TGTGCCAGCAGCCCCCTAGGGACAGTTAAAGAGACCCAGTACTTC. Protein sequence: CASSPLGTVKETQYF.

A single count supports this clone. The chain links TRBV28 to TRBJ2-2; the D is unclear. This CDR3 spans 15 amino acids. Trimming removed 3 bases from V and 0 bases from J, with 8 bases in between. Germline CDR1 reads MDHEN; CDR2 reads SYDVKM. This CDR3 reads CASSFGGPNTGELFF. The CDR3 region has the DNA TGTGCCAGCAGTTTTGGCGGCCCGAACACCGGGGAGCTGTTTTTT.

The genes are TRBV6-1 and TRBJ1-1, with TRBD1 as a possible D gene (5 bases). V was trimmed by 6 bases and J by 1 base, leaving 12 bases between them. This CDR3 region has 14 residues. The germline V gene encodes CDR1 MNHNS and CDR2 SASEGT. The CDR3 DNA sequence: TGTGCCAGCAGGATACAGGCTTCGAACACTGAAGCTTTCTTT. It encodes CASRIQASNTEAFF.

V is TRBV30 and J is TRBJ1-4, with no clear D. The germline gives CDR1 GTSNPN, CDR2 SVGIG (reference sequence). Trimming stripped 1 base from V and 3 bases from J, with 12 bases between. The CDR3 has 15 amino acids. DNA for the CDR3: TGTGCCTGGAGTGGAGGGTTGGGTGCTAATGAAAAACTGTTTTTT. This gives the protein CAWSGGLGANEKLFF.

The chain has TRBV30 and TRBJ1-5, with TRBD1 matching 8 bases. CDR1 and CDR2 (germline): GTSNPN, SVGIG (reference sequence). The trim removed 1 base at V and 3 bases at J, leaving 8 bases unmatched. This CDR3 is built from 16 residues. The CDR3 nucleotides are TGTGCCTGGAGTGGGGTGGGGACAGGCCACAATCAGCCCCAGCATTTT. Encoded protein: CAWSGVGTGHNQPQHF.

The chain employs TRBV6-1 and TRBJ1-2, with D perhaps TRBD1 (5 bases). The CDR3 length is 12 residues. Trimming cost V 5 bases and J 5 bases, with 9 bases left between them. The germline gives CDR1 MNHNS, CDR2 SASEGT. The CDR3 is CASSFKGYGYTF. The CDR3 DNA is TGTGCCAGCAGTTTCAAGGGGTATGGCTACACCTTC.

The chain has TRBV9 and TRBJ2-5; 7 bases are shared with TRBD2. CDR3 size: 14 residues. V trimming: 1 base; J trimming: 4 bases; junction bases outside the gene matches: 4. CDR1 and CDR2 from the germline V gene are SGDLS and YYNGEE. CDR3 residues: CASSVSGMSETQYF. The CDR3 coding sequence is TGTGCCAGCAGCGTAAGCGGGATGTCAGAGACCCAGTACTTC.